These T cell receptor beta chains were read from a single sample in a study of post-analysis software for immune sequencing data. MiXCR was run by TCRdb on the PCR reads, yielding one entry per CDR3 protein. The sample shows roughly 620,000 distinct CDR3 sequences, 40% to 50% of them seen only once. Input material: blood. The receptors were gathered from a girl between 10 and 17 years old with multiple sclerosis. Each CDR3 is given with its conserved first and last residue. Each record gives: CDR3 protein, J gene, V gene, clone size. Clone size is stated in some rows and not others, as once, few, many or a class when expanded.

CDR3 protein: CASSGRDETQYF
J gene: TRBJ2-5
V gene: TRBV27
clone size: -

CDR3 protein: CASSSGHYGTQYF
J gene: TRBJ2-5
V gene: TRBV7-2
clone size: -

CDR3 protein: CAWSVTGTDTQYF
J gene: TRBJ2-3
V gene: TRBV30
clone size: -

CDR3 protein: CASSSTGQAQEAQYF
J gene: TRBJ2-7
V gene: TRBV5-1
clone size: few

CDR3 protein: CASSPRTGETEQFF
J gene: TRBJ2-1
V gene: TRBV12-3/TRBV12-4
clone size: -

CDR3 protein: CSAKGLAGNYERYF
J gene: TRBJ2-4
V gene: TRBV20-1
clone size: -

CDR3 protein: CASSLAGGAGQPQHF
J gene: TRBJ1-5
V gene: TRBV7-2
clone size: many

CDR3 protein: CASRAAVTDTQYF
J gene: TRBJ2-3
V gene: TRBV12-3/TRBV12-4
clone size: -

CDR3 protein: CASSLAPQDNYGYTF
J gene: TRBJ1-2
V gene: TRBV5-1
clone size: -

CDR3 protein: CSAIMPTGTDTQYF
J gene: TRBJ2-3
V gene: TRBV20-1
clone size: few

CDR3 protein: CATSEYGSNQPQHF
J gene: TRBJ1-5
V gene: TRBV24-1
clone size: -

CDR3 protein: CASSQRGEGDGYTF
J gene: TRBJ1-2
V gene: TRBV7-2
clone size: few

CDR3 protein: CASSVLAGGVSEQYF
J gene: TRBJ2-5
V gene: TRBV2
clone size: -

CDR3 protein: CASQVSIGQWESTDTQYF
J gene: TRBJ2-3
V gene: TRBV10-3
clone size: few

CDR3 protein: CASSYGQGTNHGYTF
J gene: TRBJ1-2
V gene: TRBV6-5
clone size: -

CDR3 protein: CASRSTVNTEAFF
J gene: TRBJ1-1
V gene: TRBV5-1
clone size: few

CDR3 protein: CASRAGRTEAFF
J gene: TRBJ1-1
V gene: TRBV6-5
clone size: -

CDR3 protein: CASSLVWNQPRHF
J gene: TRBJ1-5
V gene: TRBV12-3/TRBV12-4
clone size: -

CDR3 protein: CASSQPGSGANVLTF
J gene: TRBJ2-6
V gene: TRBV5-1
clone size: -

CDR3 protein: CASSARGMGNTEAFF
J gene: TRBJ1-1
V gene: TRBV6-5
clone size: few

CDR3 protein: CASSFGSQQETQYF
J gene: TRBJ2-5
V gene: TRBV12-3/TRBV12-4
clone size: -

CDR3 protein: CASSPTDRGYYNEQFF
J gene: TRBJ2-1
V gene: TRBV5-1
clone size: few

CDR3 protein: CASSADAGASNEQFF
J gene: TRBJ2-1
V gene: TRBV7-8
clone size: -